These 30 T cell receptor beta chains were all obtained from the same sample, sequenced in a study of CD8+ T cells in alopecia areata. RNA extraction and reverse transcription yielded cDNA as sequencing template. Only in-frame clones appear in the TCRdb table, and some are missing; sequencing was by immunoSEQ multiplex PCR. Among about 140,000 clones listed, more than 85% were seen once. This sample's treatment: oral pan-JAK inhibitor, 5-10 mg twice daily. Sample: CD8+ T cells sorted from blood, taken at week 4, from a patient treated with tofacitinib. These receptors were taken from a human donor with alopecia areata.

The rearrangement links TRBV11-2 to TRBJ2-1, with TRBD2 matching 7 bases. CDR3 size: 16 residues. Germline trimming cut 0 bases from V and 4 bases from J; bases unmatched to any gene: 6. Germline lookup yields CDR1 SGHAT and CDR2 FQNNGV. The CDR3 loop is CASSLESLAVYNEQFF. The DNA of the CDR3 is TGTGCCAGCAGCTTAGAATCCCTAGCGGTATACAATGAGCAGTTCTTC.

This clone was found a few times. The rearrangement links TRBV7-9 to TRBJ2-4; D is possibly TRBD1 (5 bases). V lost 2 bases and J 5 bases, leaving 19 bases between the germline ends. Per germline, CDR1 SEHNR and CDR2 FQNEAQ (reference sequence). The CDR3 extends over 17 amino acids. The CDR3 coding sequence is TGTGCCAGCAGCTTACCCCCTTCCGGACAAGGGCAAAACATTCAGTACTTC. Amino acids: CASSLPPSGQGQNIQYF.

The chain carries TRBV7-9 and TRBJ2-3, with TRBD1 identical over 10 bases. The germline gives CDR1 SEHNR, CDR2 FQNEAQ (reference sequence). Trimming at V came to 5 bases and at J to 0 bases, leaving 5 bases not matched to a gene. This CDR3 is built from 16 residues. In DNA form, the CDR3 reads TGTGCCAGCAGCCCGAGACAGGGGGCCAGCACAGATACGCAGTATTTT. Translating it yields CASSPRQGASTDTQYF.

CDR3: CASSESGTGSYNEQFF. CDR3 DNA: TGTGCCAGCAGCGAATCCGGGACAGGGTCCTACAATGAGCAGTTCTTC. The chain joins TRBV5-4 to TRBJ2-1, with 9 bases lining up with TRBD1. From germline, CDR1 is SGHNT and CDR2 YYREEE (reference sequence). With 4 bases clipped from V and 1 base from J, the junction kept 6 bases outside the gene matches. CDR3 length equals 16 residues.

This clone was recorded only once. The CDR3 region is CASSQGPNYGYTF. In DNA, the CDR3 is TGCGCCAGCAGCCAAGGACCCAACTATGGCTACACCTTC. V and J are TRBV4-1 and TRBJ1-2; no clear D. The germline CDR1 and CDR2 sequences are MGHRA and YSYEKL. The CDR3 spans 13 residues. Deletions cut 1 base from V and 2 bases from J, with 5 bases between.

Details on this clone: Other nucleotide sequences in the sample specify the same CDR3. The chain links TRBV27 to TRBJ2-7, with 8 bases fitting TRBD1. The V segment lost 5 bases and the J segment 3 bases; nucleotides outside the gene matches: 3. The CDR3 is 13 residues long. The germline V gene encodes CDR1 MNHEY and CDR2 SMNVEV (reference sequence). The CDR3 nucleotides read TGTGCCAGCAGTCTTGGGACAGGCTACGAGCAGTACTTC. Residues: CASSLGTGYEQYF.

This clone showed up just a few times. This chain connects TRBV6-1 to TRBJ1-3; no definite D call. Germline values: CDR1 MNHNS, CDR2 SASEGT. V was cut by 9 bases and J by 4 bases, with 16 bases left in between. The CDR3 sequence is 14 residues long. The CDR3 loop is CASTLEAAGNTIYF. CDR3 DNA sequence: TGTGCCAGTACCCTCGAAGCCGCAGGAAACACCATATATTTT.

This chain connects TRBV27 to TRBJ2-2; TRBD1 aligns across 8 bases. The CDR3 contains 14 residues. The ends lost 3 bases at V and 4 bases at J; junction bases unmatched: 1. Germline V CDR1 and CDR2: MNHEY, SMNVEV (reference sequence). This chain's CDR3 is CASSLGQATGELFF. CDR3 sequence (DNA): TGTGCCAGCAGTTTGGGACAGGCCACCGGGGAGCTGTTTTTT.

Details on this clone: The same CDR3 is also encoded by other DNA sequences in this sample. The chain employs TRBV7-9 and TRBJ2-1; D possibly matches TRBD1 or TRBD2 (5 bases each). Trimming cost V 5 bases and J 8 bases, with 10 bases left between them. This CDR3 has 12 residues. Germline V CDR1 and CDR2: SEHNR, FQNEAQ (reference sequence). The CDR3 is CASSRDGDEQFF. CDR3 DNA sequence: TGTGCCAGCAGCCGGGACGGGGATGAGCAGTTCTTC.

This chain uses TRBV7-9 with TRBJ1-1, with D possibly matching TRBD1 (6 bases). The CDR3 contains 13 residues. The germline V gene encodes CDR1 SEHNR and CDR2 FQNEAQ (reference sequence). Trimming stripped 4 bases from V and 4 bases from J, with 10 bases between. This chain's CDR3 is CASSSGGATEAFF. The CDR3 region has the DNA TGTGCCAGCAGCTCTGGGGGGGCCACTGAAGCTTTCTTT.

The chain recombines TRBV7-8 with TRBJ2-2, with D possibly matching TRBD1 (6 bases). The germline V and J ends were trimmed by 5 bases and 4 bases, with 17 bases remaining between them. CDR1 and CDR2 (germline): SGHVS, FQNEAQ. This CDR3 has 16 residues. The CDR3 sequence: CASSPQQGPFTGELFF. The CDR3 nucleotides are TGTGCCAGCAGCCCTCAACAGGGACCGTTCACCGGGGAGCTGTTTTTT.

The chain recombines TRBV27 with TRBJ2-3; TRBD2 is a possible D gene (5 bases). Germline loops: CDR1 MNHEY, CDR2 SMNVEV (reference sequence). V lost 6 bases to trimming and J lost 4 bases, with 14 bases between them. CDR3 length: 14 amino acids. In DNA form, the CDR3 reads TGTGCCAGCAGGATTGGAGGCTGGTCAGATACGCAGTATTTT. Residues: CASRIGGWSDTQYF.

V and J are TRBV19 and TRBJ2-7; 9 nucleotides agree with TRBD1. Germline-derived CDR1 and CDR2 are LNHDA and SQIVND (reference sequence). The CDR3 sequence is 18 residues long. V was pared by 3 bases and J by 2 bases, with 14 bases of the junction left unmatched. DNA of the CDR3: TGTGCCAGTAGTATTGGTGGCCGGGACAGGGCCCCCACCTACGAGCAGTACTTC. Residues: CASSIGGRDRAPTYEQYF.

V and J are TRBV7-6 and TRBJ2-3; 9 positions agree with TRBD1. CDR1 and CDR2 (germline): SGHVS, FNYEAQ. The CDR3 runs 16 residues. Unmatched junction bases numbered 9, after V lost 5 bases and J lost 3 bases. The CDR3 spells CASSPTGTGLTDTQYF. In DNA form, the CDR3 reads TGTGCCAGCAGCCCAACCGGGACAGGGCTAACAGATACGCAGTATTTT.

The chain has TRBV7-8 and TRBJ2-1; 8 nucleotides agree with TRBD1. The J segment lost 3 bases and the V segment lost 3 bases, leaving 4 bases of the junction unmatched. Germline V lookup: CDR1 SGHVS, CDR2 FQNEAQ. This CDR3 contains 15 residues. The CDR3 coding sequence is TGTGCCAGCAGCTTGGACAGGGCTGGCTACAATGAGCAGTTCTTC. Amino acids: CASSLDRAGYNEQFF.

This clone was seen only once. The chain uses TRBV30 and TRBJ2-5; TRBD2 matches at 7 bases. Trimming at V came to 1 base and at J to 1 base, leaving 6 bases not matched to a gene. Per germline, CDR1 GTSNPN and CDR2 SVGIG (reference sequence). This CDR3 is built from 15 residues. CDR3 sequence (DNA): TGTGCCTGGAGTGATACGGGAGGAATCCAAGAGACCCAGTACTTC. Amino acids: CAWSDTGGIQETQYF.

The chain couples TRBV7-9 to TRBJ2-3; 9 bases are shared with TRBD1. Germline V gives CDR1 SEHNR, CDR2 FQNEAQ (reference sequence). V lost 5 bases, J lost 2 bases, and 8 bases stayed unmatched. The CDR3 totals 16 residues. CDR3 sequence: CASSGQQGALTDTQYF. CDR3 nucleotide sequence: TGTGCCAGCAGCGGTCAACAGGGGGCTCTCACAGATACGCAGTATTTT.

The chain joins TRBV29-1 to TRBJ2-3; D is perhaps TRBD1 (6 bases). The germline V gene has CDR1 SQVTM and CDR2 ANQGSEA. Trimming took 7 bases from V and 0 from J, leaving 14 bases between them. The CDR3 loop spans 14 amino acids. CDR3 coding DNA: TGCAGCGCCGCCCCCCAGGGGAGCACAGATACGCAGTATTTT. Translation: CSAAPQGSTDTQYF.

The chain couples TRBV27 to TRBJ2-1; 7 bases line up with TRBD1. The CDR3 has 13 amino acids. CDR1 MNHEY and CDR2 SMNVEV come from the germline V gene (reference sequence). Trimming at V came to 5 bases and at J to 12 bases, leaving 10 bases not matched to a gene. The CDR3 spells CASSLGQKWGQFF. In DNA form, the CDR3 reads TGTGCCAGCAGTCTGGGACAGAAGTGGGGGCAGTTCTTC.

The chain combines TRBV19 with TRBJ2-1; 7 nucleotides line up with TRBD1. CDR3 length: 14 residues. V dropped 6 bases and J dropped 6; count of bases not matched to a gene: 8. Germline CDR1 is LNHDA and CDR2 is SQIVND (reference sequence). The CDR3 region is CASSSWDRGNEQFF. The CDR3 nucleotides read TGTGCCAGTAGCAGTTGGGACAGAGGCAATGAGCAGTTCTTC. Together with reference TRBV19 and TRBJ2-1, the CDR3 gives the full variable domain: DGGITQSPKYLFRKEGQNVTLSCEQNLNHDAMYWYRQDPGQGLRLIYYSQIVNDFQKGDIAEGYSVSREKKESFPLTVTSAQKNPTAFYLCASSSWDRGNEQFFGPGTRLTVL.

This rearrangement joins TRBV19 to TRBJ1-2; perhaps TRBD1 as D (5 bases). Germline assignment: CDR1 LNHDA and CDR2 SQIVND (reference sequence). The CDR3 runs 12 residues. V lost 7 bases to trimming and J lost 5 bases, with 11 bases between them. CDR3 residues: CASKPTGYGYTF. DNA for the CDR3: TGTGCCAGTAAGCCAACAGGTTATGGCTACACCTTC.

The chain uses TRBV7-3 and TRBJ2-1, with a weak D call TRBD1 (5 bases). CDR3 size: 16 residues. V was trimmed by 5 bases and J by 8 bases, leaving 22 bases between them. CDR1 and CDR2 from the germline V gene are SGHTA and FQGTGA. The CDR3 DNA is TGTGCCAGCAGCCCTTCCGACAGCCACCCGACCGATGAGCAGTTCTTC. Translation: CASSPSDSHPTDEQFF.

This rearrangement joins TRBV29-1 to TRBJ2-7, with TRBD2 matching over 12 bases. Trimming took 2 bases from V and 3 from J; bases not matched to a gene: 2. Germline lookup yields CDR1 SQVTM and CDR2 ANQGSEA. The CDR3 loop spans 14 amino acids. DNA of the CDR3: TGCAGCGTTGAACTAGCGGGAGGGAACTACGAGCAGTACTTC. Residues: CSVELAGGNYEQYF.

The chain links TRBV29-1 to TRBJ2-7; tentative D call: TRBD1 (5 bases). The V end was cut by 3 bases, the J end by 3 bases, with 9 bases between. Germline CDR1 SQVTM, CDR2 ANQGSEA. This CDR3 is 12 amino acids long. The CDR3 nucleotides are TGCAGCGTTGATTCTAGGGGCTACGAGCAGTACTTC. This sequence encodes CSVDSRGYEQYF.

The chain is built from TRBV6-5 and TRBJ2-1; 8 nucleotides match TRBD1. The germline gives CDR1 MNHEY, CDR2 SVGAGI. Trimming removed 8 bases from V and 6 bases from J; junction bases left unmatched: 0. The CDR3 spans 11 residues. In nucleotides, the CDR3 is TGTGCCAGCCAGGGGGCCAATGAGCAGTTCTTC. Translated, it gives CASQGANEQFF.

The rearrangement joins TRBV7-9 to TRBJ2-3; D is uncertain. The CDR3 is 14 amino acids. V was trimmed by 7 bases and J by 2 bases, leaving 13 bases between them. Looked up from germline, CDR1 is SEHNR and CDR2 is FQNEAQ (reference sequence). CDR3 DNA: TGTGCCAGCACCTCCGAGACTTTCACAGATACGCAGTATTTT. Translation gives CASTSETFTDTQYF.

This clone was seen once. V usage is TRBV5-1 and J usage is TRBJ2-5, with D tentatively TRBD2 (5 bases). Germline CDR1 reads SGHRS; CDR2 reads YFSETQ. The CDR3 contains 15 residues. Trimming removed 0 bases from V and 4 bases from J, with 13 bases in between. CDR3 amino acids: CASSLAGNSPETQYF. The CDR3 DNA follows: TGCGCCAGCAGCTTGGCCGGGAATTCCCCAGAGACCCAGTACTTC.

The DNA of the CDR3 is TGTGCCAGCAGCTCGCACAGTAGCTCCTACGAGCAGTACTTC. This encodes CASSSHSSSYEQYF. The J gene is TRBJ2-7, the V gene TRBV5-6; D uncertain. V shed 3 bases and J shed 0 bases, with 10 bases lying between them. The CDR3 extends over 14 amino acids. Germline V lookup: CDR1 SGHDT, CDR2 YYEEEE. Full variable domain (outside the CDR3, taken from reference TRBV5-6 and TRBJ2-7): DAGVTQSPTHLIKTRGQQVTLRCSPKSGHDTVSWYQQALGQGPQFIFQYYEEEERQRGNFPDRFSGHQFPNYSSELNVNALLLGDSALYLCASSSHSSSYEQYFGPGTRLTVT.

This clone was picked up one time. The rearrangement joins TRBV7-8 to TRBJ1-4, with D unresolved. Germline CDR1 and CDR2: SGHVS and FQNEAQ. The CDR3 has 14 amino acids. V lost 1 base and J 9 bases, leaving 12 bases between the germline ends. DNA for the CDR3: TGTGCCAGCAGCTTAGAGCGTTTAGACAAAAAACTGTTTTTT. Residues: CASSLERLDKKLFF.

The DNA for the CDR3 is TGCAGCGTTGCCGGACAGGGGGCAGGCTATGGCTACACCTTC. This sequence encodes CSVAGQGAGYGYTF. The V gene is TRBV29-1, the J gene TRBJ1-2, with 11 bases fitting TRBD1. Germline CDR1 and CDR2: SQVTM and ANQGSEA. J lost 4 bases, V lost 4 bases, and 5 bases had no gene match. CDR3 length: 14 residues.